The rows below give T cell receptor beta chains drawn from one sample of a study of T cell responses to AZD1222 COVID-19 vaccine. This table comes from immunoSEQ multiplex PCR, and its TCRdb copy is limited to in-frame clones, with some not included. Of approximately 140,000 clones in the sample, just over 90% are singletons; the top ten hold around 5.4%. The sample in question was peripheral blood, obtained on day 0 of AZD1222 vaccination. The source is an adult in good health. Both conserved end residues are part of each CDR3. The order of the fields is D gene, V gene, J gene, clone size, CDR3 protein, CDR3 DNA. The D gene is left open where the match is weak. Size is omitted from some rows. Given values are once, few, many or a class for expanded clones.

D gene: NA
V gene: TRBV7-2
J gene: TRBJ2-7
clone size: NA
CDR3 protein: CASSLNAGVGEQYF
CDR3 DNA: TGTGCCAGCAGCTTAAATGCAGGGGTGGGCGAGCAGTACTTC

D gene: NA
V gene: TRBV3-1/TRBV3-2
J gene: TRBJ2-5
clone size: once
CDR3 protein: CASSQGGETQYF
CDR3 DNA: TGTGCCAGCAGCCAAGGGGGGGAGACCCAGTACTTC

D gene: NA
V gene: TRBV27
J gene: TRBJ1-6
clone size: NA
CDR3 protein: CASSLSAGSSYNSPLHF
CDR3 DNA: TGTGCCAGCAGTTTATCAGCAGGGAGCTCCTATAATTCACCCCTCCACTTT

D gene: TRBD1
V gene: TRBV24-1
J gene: TRBJ1-1
clone size: NA
CDR3 protein: CATSLQGANTEAFF
CDR3 DNA: TGTGCCACCAGCTTACAGGGGGCGAACACTGAAGCTTTCTTT

D gene: NA
V gene: TRBV7-8
J gene: TRBJ1-1
clone size: NA
CDR3 protein: CASSLDSILWSGMNTEAFF
CDR3 DNA: TGTGCCAGCAGCTTAGATTCTATCCTCTGGAGCGGGATGAACACTGAAGCTTTCTTT

D gene: TRBD2
V gene: TRBV18
J gene: TRBJ2-7
clone size: NA
CDR3 protein: CASSPLAGVWEQYF
CDR3 DNA: TGTGCCAGCTCACCCCTGGCGGGGGTCTGGGAGCAGTACTTC

D gene: NA
V gene: TRBV3-1/TRBV3-2
J gene: TRBJ2-2
clone size: NA
CDR3 protein: CASSQFGGESNTGELFF
CDR3 DNA: TGTGCCAGCAGCCAATTCGGCGGGGAATCGAACACCGGGGAGCTGTTTTTT

D gene: TRBD2
V gene: TRBV5-1
J gene: TRBJ2-7
clone size: NA
CDR3 protein: CASSSGLAGSRFEQYF
CDR3 DNA: TGCGCCAGCAGCTCGGGACTAGCGGGGTCGCGGTTCGAGCAGTACTTC

D gene: NA
V gene: TRBV7-9
J gene: TRBJ2-5
clone size: NA
CDR3 protein: CASSPPPAEETQYF
CDR3 DNA: TGTGCCAGCAGCCCCCCCCCAGCGGAAGAGACCCAGTACTTC

D gene: TRBD2
V gene: TRBV11-3
J gene: TRBJ2-2
clone size: NA
CDR3 protein: CASSSSGWVGSGELFF
CDR3 DNA: TGTGCCAGCAGTTCTAGCGGGTGGGTCGGTAGCGGGGAGCTGTTTTTT

D gene: NA
V gene: TRBV30
J gene: TRBJ1-2
clone size: NA
CDR3 protein: CAWGFGYTF
CDR3 DNA: TGTGCCTGGGGTTTTGGCTACACCTTC

D gene: NA
V gene: TRBV7-9
J gene: TRBJ1-2
clone size: NA
CDR3 protein: CASSLDFVRGRPSGYTF
CDR3 DNA: TGTGCCAGCAGCTTAGATTTTGTCAGGGGACGGCCTTCTGGCTACACCTTC

D gene: NA
V gene: TRBV27
J gene: TRBJ1-5
clone size: NA
CDR3 protein: CASSFNRDQPQHF
CDR3 DNA: TGTGCCAGCAGTTTTAACAGGGACCAGCCCCAGCATTTT

D gene: NA
V gene: TRBV19
J gene: TRBJ1-5
clone size: NA
CDR3 protein: CASSPSEQWADQPQHF
CDR3 DNA: TGTGCCAGTAGTCCGTCGGAACAGTGGGCTGATCAGCCCCAGCATTTT

D gene: NA
V gene: TRBV5-6
J gene: TRBJ1-2
clone size: once
CDR3 protein: CASSLAFGIYGYTF
CDR3 DNA: TGTGCCAGCAGCTTGGCCTTCGGGATCTATGGCTACACCTTC

D gene: NA
V gene: TRBV15
J gene: TRBJ1-1
clone size: NA
CDR3 protein: CATSRQGRVTEAFF
CDR3 DNA: TGTGCCACCAGCAGACAGGGGCGAGTCACTGAAGCTTTCTTT

D gene: TRBD1
V gene: TRBV7-2
J gene: TRBJ2-7
clone size: NA
CDR3 protein: CASSSYSPGQKYEQYF
CDR3 DNA: TGTGCCAGCAGCTCTTACTCCCCGGGACAGAAATACGAGCAGTACTTC

D gene: NA
V gene: TRBV7-6
J gene: TRBJ2-2
clone size: NA
CDR3 protein: CASSRGDFSNTGELFF
CDR3 DNA: TGTGCCAGCAGCCGCGGGGACTTTTCGAACACCGGGGAGCTGTTTTTT

D gene: TRBD2
V gene: TRBV7-9
J gene: TRBJ2-2
clone size: NA
CDR3 protein: CASSTPGRGGPPGELFF
CDR3 DNA: TGTGCCAGCAGCACGCCGGGGAGGGGTGGGCCTCCCGGGGAGCTGTTTTTT

D gene: NA
V gene: TRBV5-6
J gene: TRBJ1-1
clone size: NA
CDR3 protein: CASSFWGAITNTEAFF
CDR3 DNA: TGTGCCAGCAGCTTTTGGGGGGCTATCACCAACACTGAAGCTTTCTTT

D gene: NA
V gene: TRBV10-3
J gene: TRBJ2-5
clone size: once
CDR3 protein: CAITRTHQETQYF
CDR3 DNA: TGTGCCATCACCAGAACTCATCAAGAGACCCAGTACTTC

D gene: NA
V gene: TRBV18
J gene: TRBJ1-1
clone size: NA
CDR3 protein: CASSPREEAFF
CDR3 DNA: TGTGCCAGCTCCCCCAGGGAAGAAGCTTTCTTT

D gene: NA
V gene: TRBV5-4
J gene: TRBJ2-7
clone size: once
CDR3 protein: CASSLAGAVNEQYF
CDR3 DNA: TGTGCCAGCAGCTTGGCGGGGGCGGTAAACGAGCAGTACTTC

D gene: TRBD1
V gene: TRBV27
J gene: TRBJ1-2
clone size: NA
CDR3 protein: CASTPGGRGYGYTF
CDR3 DNA: TGTGCCAGCACGCCAGGGGGGAGGGGATATGGCTACACCTTC

D gene: NA
V gene: TRBV5-5
J gene: TRBJ2-7
clone size: NA
CDR3 protein: CASSREQSSYEQYF
CDR3 DNA: TGTGCCAGCAGCCGGGAACAGAGCTCCTACGAGCAGTACTTC

D gene: TRBD2
V gene: TRBV2
J gene: TRBJ2-5
clone size: NA
CDR3 protein: CASGTSGRTEETQYF
CDR3 DNA: TGTGCCAGCGGGACTAGCGGGAGGACGGAAGAGACCCAGTACTTC

D gene: NA
V gene: TRBV28
J gene: TRBJ2-7
clone size: NA
CDR3 protein: CASSIKGLEQYF
CDR3 DNA: TGTGCCAGCAGTATCAAAGGACTCGAGCAGTACTTC

D gene: NA
V gene: TRBV2
J gene: TRBJ1-2
clone size: NA
CDR3 protein: CASSQLPGQGGGYTF
CDR3 DNA: TGTGCCAGCAGTCAGCTCCCCGGGCAGGGCGGTGGCTACACCTTC

D gene: TRBD1
V gene: TRBV5-1
J gene: TRBJ1-2
clone size: once
CDR3 protein: CASSPQGGEAYGYTF
CDR3 DNA: TGCGCCAGCAGCCCTCAGGGGGGTGAGGCCTATGGCTACACCTTC

D gene: TRBD1
V gene: TRBV7-2
J gene: TRBJ2-7
clone size: NA
CDR3 protein: CASSRTGTGNEQYF
CDR3 DNA: TGTGCCAGCAGCCGTACCGGGACAGGGAACGAGCAGTACTTC

D gene: TRBD2
V gene: TRBV7-6
J gene: TRBJ2-7
clone size: NA
CDR3 protein: CASSPGLAAYEQYF
CDR3 DNA: TGTGCCAGCAGCCCGGGACTAGCGGCCTACGAGCAGTACTTC

D gene: TRBD1
V gene: TRBV6-5
J gene: TRBJ2-7
clone size: NA
CDR3 protein: CASRGTGPYEQYF
CDR3 DNA: TGTGCCAGCAGAGGGACAGGACCCTACGAGCAGTACTTC

D gene: NA
V gene: TRBV5-4
J gene: TRBJ2-7
clone size: NA
CDR3 protein: CASSSGPSVQNYEQYF
CDR3 DNA: TGTGCCAGCAGCTCAGGACCTTCCGTACAAAACTACGAGCAGTACTTC

D gene: TRBD1
V gene: TRBV7-2
J gene: TRBJ2-2
clone size: NA
CDR3 protein: CASSLALGQGAVTGELFF
CDR3 DNA: TGTGCCAGCAGCTTAGCGCTCGGACAGGGGGCGGTTACCGGGGAGCTGTTTTTT

D gene: NA
V gene: TRBV30
J gene: TRBJ1-2
clone size: once
CDR3 protein: CAWSANWGQQNYGYTF
CDR3 DNA: TGTGCCTGGAGTGCAAACTGGGGGCAGCAGAACTATGGCTACACCTTC

D gene: NA
V gene: TRBV19
J gene: TRBJ2-7
clone size: NA
CDR3 protein: CASSNNRYEQYF
CDR3 DNA: TGTGCCAGTAGTAACAACAGGTACGAGCAGTACTTC

D gene: TRBD2
V gene: TRBV11-3
J gene: TRBJ2-3
clone size: NA
CDR3 protein: CASSRQAGGLDTQYF
CDR3 DNA: TGTGCCAGCAGCCGCCAGGCGGGAGGTCTAGATACGCAGTATTTT

D gene: NA
V gene: TRBV29-1
J gene: TRBJ1-1
clone size: NA
CDR3 protein: CSAGRDTEAFF
CDR3 DNA: TGCAGCGCCGGTAGGGACACTGAAGCTTTCTTT

D gene: NA
V gene: TRBV6-2/TRBV6-3
J gene: TRBJ2-7
clone size: NA
CDR3 protein: CASSYSGLNTSYEQYF
CDR3 DNA: TGTGCCAGCAGTTACTCGGGACTCAATACCTCCTACGAGCAGTACTTC

D gene: NA
V gene: TRBV9
J gene: TRBJ2-7
clone size: NA
CDR3 protein: CASSVGGGTKNLYEQYF
CDR3 DNA: TGTGCCAGCAGCGTAGGAGGAGGGACAAAAAATCTCTACGAGCAGTACTTC

D gene: NA
V gene: TRBV5-1
J gene: TRBJ1-2
clone size: NA
CDR3 protein: CASSLTQGRYGYTF
CDR3 DNA: TGCGCCAGCAGCTTGACCCAGGGGCGCTATGGCTACACCTTC

D gene: NA
V gene: TRBV12-3/TRBV12-4
J gene: TRBJ1-6
clone size: NA
CDR3 protein: CASSSPLFGLHF
CDR3 DNA: TGTGCCAGCAGTAGCCCGCTTTTTGGCCTCCACTTT

D gene: NA
V gene: TRBV2
J gene: TRBJ1-1
clone size: NA
CDR3 protein: CASSETMGTEAFF
CDR3 DNA: TGTGCCAGCAGCGAAACAATGGGCACTGAAGCTTTCTTT

D gene: NA
V gene: TRBV3-1/TRBV3-2
J gene: TRBJ1-5
clone size: once
CDR3 protein: CASSPSSNQPQHF
CDR3 DNA: TGTGCCAGCAGCCCCTCTAGCAATCAGCCCCAGCATTTT

D gene: NA
V gene: TRBV3-1/TRBV3-2
J gene: TRBJ2-7
clone size: NA
CDR3 protein: CASSQAGYYEQYF
CDR3 DNA: TGTGCCAGCAGCCAAGCCGGATACTACGAGCAGTACTTC

D gene: NA
V gene: TRBV7-2
J gene: TRBJ1-4
clone size: NA
CDR3 protein: CASSLTPTNEKLFF
CDR3 DNA: TGTGCCAGCAGCTTAACCCCAACTAATGAAAAACTGTTTTTT

D gene: NA
V gene: TRBV5-1
J gene: TRBJ1-5
clone size: NA
CDR3 protein: CASREESGMSNQPQHF
CDR3 DNA: TGCGCCAGCAGAGAGGAGTCAGGCATGAGCAATCAGCCCCAGCATTTT

D gene: TRBD1
V gene: TRBV2
J gene: TRBJ1-4
clone size: NA
CDR3 protein: CASSEQGGFDEKLFF
CDR3 DNA: TGTGCCAGCAGTGAACAGGGGGGATTTGATGAAAAACTGTTTTTT

D gene: TRBD1
V gene: TRBV7-2
J gene: TRBJ2-3
clone size: once
CDR3 protein: CASSSRQGGTDTQYF
CDR3 DNA: TGTGCCAGCAGCTCCCGACAGGGGGGCACAGATACGCAGTATTTT

D gene: NA
V gene: TRBV27
J gene: TRBJ2-1
clone size: NA
CDR3 protein: CAVGPVHNEQFF
CDR3 DNA: TGTGCGGTGGGGCCTGTCCACAATGAGCAGTTCTTC

D gene: NA
V gene: TRBV6-5
J gene: TRBJ1-2
clone size: NA
CDR3 protein: CASSYSGWERRGYTF
CDR3 DNA: TGTGCCAGCAGTTACTCGGGATGGGAAAGACGTGGCTACACCTTC

D gene: NA
V gene: TRBV2
J gene: TRBJ2-5
clone size: NA
CDR3 protein: CASRPDYQETQYF
CDR3 DNA: TGTGCCAGCAGACCGGACTATCAAGAGACCCAGTACTTC

D gene: TRBD1
V gene: TRBV5-1
J gene: TRBJ1-4
clone size: NA
CDR3 protein: CASSAGQGEGEKLFF
CDR3 DNA: TGCGCCAGCAGCGCGGGACAGGGAGAAGGTGAAAAACTGTTTTTT